Listed here are 14 T cell receptor beta chains from one sample, sequenced in a study of T cells in localized non-small cell lung cancer. The data were produced by immunoSEQ multiplex PCR, yet TCRdb's version contains in-frame clones alone and is incomplete. The sample lists about 1,900 clones; over 20% were seen once. The sample here was lung tumor tissue, taken before any cancer treatment. The receptors were gathered from a male donor aged 60 or over with stage II lung adenocarcinoma.

Sample share makes this clone medium-sized. The V and J genes are TRBV6-8 and TRBJ2-7; the D gene is possibly TRBD1 (6 bases). CDR3 size: 16 residues. CDR1 is MNHGY and CDR2 is SAAAGT in the germline V gene. Trimming removed 0 bases from V and 2 bases from J, with 14 bases in between. The CDR3 DNA follows: TGTGCCAGCAGTTACTCGAAACTTGCAGGGGCCTACGAGCAGTACTTC. It specifies CASSYSKLAGAYEQYF.

The chain joins TRBV19 to TRBJ1-4; D gene uncertain. Trimming cost V 7 bases and J 0 bases, with 9 bases left between them. The CDR3 extends over 14 amino acids. Germline V gene sequence: CDR1 LNHDA, CDR2 SQIVND (reference sequence). The CDR3 here is CASTDRATNEKLFF. The CDR3, as DNA: TGTGCCAGTACCGACCGGGCAACTAATGAAAAACTGTTTTTT.

This chain joins TRBV11-3 and TRBJ1-1; D unclear. Trimming took off 3 bases at V and 3 bases at J, with 11 bases between the two ends. The length of the CDR3 is 14 residues. Germline CDR1 is SGHNT and CDR2 is YENEEA. Here the CDR3 DNA reads TGTGCCAGCAGCTTGGGTAGGACCGACACTGAAGCTTTCTTT. Translated: CASSLGRTDTEAFF.

This clone was seen a handful of times. The chain is built from TRBV11-3 and TRBJ1-5; D is perhaps TRBD1 (5 bases). The germline CDR1 and CDR2 sequences are SGHNT and YENEEA. V lost 3 bases and J lost 3, with 9 bases in between. CDR3 size: 14 residues. CDR3 coding DNA: TGTGCCAGCAGCTTCGACAGCCTCAATCAGCCCCAGCATTTT. This sequence encodes CASSFDSLNQPQHF.

The rearrangement uses TRBV11-3 and TRBJ1-2; D not certain. Trimming removed 4 bases at V and 5 bases at J, with 17 bases between. Germline loops: CDR1 SGHNT, CDR2 YENEEA. The CDR3 runs 15 residues. This CDR3 is CASSSVTDPPYGYTF. CDR3 sequence (DNA): TGTGCCAGCAGCTCGGTGACCGACCCCCCTTATGGCTACACCTTC.

This clone is large in the sample. This chain links TRBV30 with TRBJ1-6; D remains unclear. Germline V gene lookup returns CDR1 GTSNPN and CDR2 SVGIG (reference sequence). CDR3 size: 15 residues. V shed 2 bases and J shed 7 bases, with 15 bases lying between them. The CDR3 reads CAWSRSSEGNSPLHF. The CDR3 nucleotides read TGTGCCTGGAGTAGGAGCTCCGAGGGAAATTCACCCCTCCACTTT.

The chain carries TRBV14 and TRBJ1-2; 7 bases are shared with TRBD1. Losses at the gene ends were 4 bases for V and 7 bases for J; bases not matched to a gene: 12. The CDR3 runs to 15 residues. Germline CDR1 and CDR2: SGHDN and FVKESK. CDR3 DNA: TGTGCCAGCAGCCGGGCTGGGACAGTAGCAGGTGGCTACACCTTC. Protein product: CASSRAGTVAGGYTF.

This clone was counted between two and nine times. The chain employs TRBV11-3 and TRBJ1-3; 7 nucleotides line up with TRBD1. Per germline, CDR1 SGHNT and CDR2 YENEEA. There are 15 residues in the CDR3. After removal of 3 bases from V and 4 bases from J, the junction contained 6 bases not matched to a gene. CDR3: CASSFEGARGNTIYF. The CDR3 nucleotides are TGTGCCAGCAGCTTTGAGGGGGCAAGGGGAAACACCATATATTTT. Full variable domain (outside the CDR3, taken from reference TRBV11-3 and TRBJ1-3): EAGVVQSPRYKIIEKKQPVAFWCNPISGHNTLYWYLQNLGQGPELLIRYENEEAVDDSQLPKDRFSAERLKGVDSTLKIQPAELGDSAVYLCASSFEGARGNTIYFGEGSWLTVV.

This chain joins TRBV29-1 and TRBJ1-2, with a possible D match to TRBD1 (5 bases). Trimming took 4 bases from V and 7 from J, leaving 13 bases between them. The CDR3 loop spans 12 amino acids. From germline, CDR1 is SQVTM and CDR2 ANQGSEA. The CDR3 DNA is TGCAGCGTTGTCCTAGGGGCCGGTGGCTACACCTTC. The encoded protein is CSVVLGAGGYTF.

The chain joins TRBV14 to TRBJ1-2; the D is unclear. Trimming cost V 4 bases and J 7 bases, with 19 bases left between them. CDR3 length equals 15 residues. The germline V gene encodes CDR1 SGHDN and CDR2 FVKESK. The CDR3 region is CASSLGGRSVIGYTF. The DNA of the CDR3 is TGTGCCAGCAGCCTGGGTGGGCGCTCGGTAATTGGCTACACCTTC.

This clone was observed a handful of times. The gene calls are TRBV5-1 and TRBJ2-2, with D perhaps TRBD1 (6 bases). Germline values: CDR1 SGHRS, CDR2 YFSETQ. The CDR3 is made up of 15 amino acids. V was shortened by 6 bases and J by 0 bases, with 12 bases between the two germline ends. The CDR3 region is CASTRTDPNTGELFF. The CDR3 region has the DNA TGCGCCAGCACCCGGACAGATCCGAACACCGGGGAGCTGTTTTTT.

This clone occurred a few times. The gene calls are TRBV1 and TRBJ2-3; TRBD2 is the table's D call and was not checked against the DNA. TRBV1 is classified as a pseudogene. The CDR3 loop spans 17 amino acids. The CDR3 DNA reads as TGCGCCAGCAGCCTCGTTAGCGGGGGAACCTTCACAGATACGCAGTATTTT. It translates to CASSLVSGGTFTDTQYF.

The rearrangement uses TRBV10-2 and TRBJ2-7; TRBD2 matches 12 bases. This CDR3 spans 14 amino acids. Trimming cost V 6 bases and J 5 bases; bases outside gene matches: 5. CDR1 is WSHSY and CDR2 is SAAADI in the germline V gene. CDR3 DNA sequence: TGCGCCAGCAGATCTAGCGGGGGGGCCGACGAGCAGTACTTC. This translates into CASRSSGGADEQYF.

The V call is TRBV29-1, the J call TRBJ2-6; a weak D match, TRBD1 (5 bases). This CDR3 spans 15 amino acids. V was trimmed by 7 bases and J by 2 bases, leaving 15 bases between them. Germline V lookup: CDR1 SQVTM, CDR2 ANQGSEA. Here the CDR3 reads CSAKGAGPGANVLTF. In DNA, the CDR3 is TGCAGCGCCAAAGGGGCTGGACCTGGGGCCAACGTCCTGACTTTC.